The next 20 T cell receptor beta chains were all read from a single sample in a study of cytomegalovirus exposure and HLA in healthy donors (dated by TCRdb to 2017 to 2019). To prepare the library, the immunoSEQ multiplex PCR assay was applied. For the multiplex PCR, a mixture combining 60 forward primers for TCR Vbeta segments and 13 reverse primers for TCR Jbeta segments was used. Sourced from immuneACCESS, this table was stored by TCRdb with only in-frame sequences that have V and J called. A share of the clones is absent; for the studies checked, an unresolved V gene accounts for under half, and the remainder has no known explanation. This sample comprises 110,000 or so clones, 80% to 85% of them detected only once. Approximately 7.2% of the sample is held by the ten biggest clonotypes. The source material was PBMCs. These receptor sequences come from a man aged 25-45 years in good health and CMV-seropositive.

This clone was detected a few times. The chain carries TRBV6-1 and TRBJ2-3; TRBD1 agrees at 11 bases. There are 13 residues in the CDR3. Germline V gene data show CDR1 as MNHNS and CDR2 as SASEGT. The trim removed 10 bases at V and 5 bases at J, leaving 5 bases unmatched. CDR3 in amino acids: CANRGQGEDTQYF. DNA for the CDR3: TGTGCCAACAGGGGACAGGGGGAAGATACGCAGTATTTT.

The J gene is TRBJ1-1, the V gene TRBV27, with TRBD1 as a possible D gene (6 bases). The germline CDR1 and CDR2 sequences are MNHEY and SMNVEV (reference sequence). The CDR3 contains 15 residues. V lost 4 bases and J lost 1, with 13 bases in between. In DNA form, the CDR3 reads TGTGCCAGCAGTTCAGGGGAAGTCGGGAACACTGAAGCTTTCTTT. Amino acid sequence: CASSSGEVGNTEAFF.

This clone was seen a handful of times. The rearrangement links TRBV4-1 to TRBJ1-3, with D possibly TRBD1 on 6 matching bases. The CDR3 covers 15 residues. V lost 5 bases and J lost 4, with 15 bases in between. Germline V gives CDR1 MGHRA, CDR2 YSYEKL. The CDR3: CASSGHRESGNTIYF. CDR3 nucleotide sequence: TGCGCCAGCAGCGGCCACAGGGAATCCGGAAACACCATATATTTT.

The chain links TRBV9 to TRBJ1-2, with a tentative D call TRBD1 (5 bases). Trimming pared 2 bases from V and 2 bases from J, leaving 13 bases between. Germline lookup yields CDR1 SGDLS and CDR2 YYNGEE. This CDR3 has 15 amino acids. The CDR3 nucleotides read TGTGCCAGCAGCGTTGACAGCCCGTGGAACTATGGCTACACCTTC. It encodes CASSVDSPWNYGYTF.

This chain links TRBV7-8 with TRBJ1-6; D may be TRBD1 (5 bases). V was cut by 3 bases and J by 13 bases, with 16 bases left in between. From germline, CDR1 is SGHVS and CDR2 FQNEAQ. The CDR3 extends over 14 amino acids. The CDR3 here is CASSLGTGVFPLHF. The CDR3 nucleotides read TGTGCCAGCAGCTTGGGGACGGGAGTGTTCCCCCTCCACTTT.

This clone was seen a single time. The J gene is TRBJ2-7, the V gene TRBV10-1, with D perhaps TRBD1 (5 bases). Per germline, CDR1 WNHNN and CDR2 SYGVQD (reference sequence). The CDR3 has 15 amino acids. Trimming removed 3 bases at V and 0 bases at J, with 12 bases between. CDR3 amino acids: CASSDRQTTSYEQYF. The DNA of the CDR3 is TGCGCCAGCAGTGACCGACAGACCACCTCCTACGAGCAGTACTTC.

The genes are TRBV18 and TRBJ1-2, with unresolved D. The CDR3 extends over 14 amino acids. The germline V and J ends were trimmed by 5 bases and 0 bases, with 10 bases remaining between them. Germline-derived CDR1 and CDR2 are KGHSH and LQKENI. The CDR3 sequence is CASSTAGANYGYTF. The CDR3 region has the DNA TGTGCCAGCTCAACCGCCGGGGCTAACTATGGCTACACCTTC.

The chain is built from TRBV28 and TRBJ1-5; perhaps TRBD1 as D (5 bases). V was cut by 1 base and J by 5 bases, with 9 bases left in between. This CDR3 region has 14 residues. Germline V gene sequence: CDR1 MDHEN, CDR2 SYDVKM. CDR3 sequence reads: CASSLSGGDQPQHF. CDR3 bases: TGTGCCAGCAGTTTATCTGGAGGGGATCAGCCCCAGCATTTT.

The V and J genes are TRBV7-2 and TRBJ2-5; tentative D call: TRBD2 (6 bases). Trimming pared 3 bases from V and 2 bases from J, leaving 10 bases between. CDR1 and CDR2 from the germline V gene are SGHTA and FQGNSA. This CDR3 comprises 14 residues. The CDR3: CASSFYGGQETQYF. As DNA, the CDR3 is TGTGCCAGCAGCTTCTACGGGGGACAAGAGACCCAGTACTTC.

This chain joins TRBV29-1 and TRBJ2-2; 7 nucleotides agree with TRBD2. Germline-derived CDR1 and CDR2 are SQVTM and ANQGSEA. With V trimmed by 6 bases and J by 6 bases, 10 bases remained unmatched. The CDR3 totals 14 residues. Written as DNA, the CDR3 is TGCAGCGTAATTGGGGGGGGTTCCTCCGGGGAGCTGTTTTTT. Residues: CSVIGGGSSGELFF.

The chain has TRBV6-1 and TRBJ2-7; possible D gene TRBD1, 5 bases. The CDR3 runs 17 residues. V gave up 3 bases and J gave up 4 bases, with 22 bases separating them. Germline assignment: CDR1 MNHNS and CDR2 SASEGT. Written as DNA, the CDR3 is TGTGCCAGCAGTGATTGGCAGGGCCCGAAGATGGGGTACGAGCAGTACTTC. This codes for CASSDWQGPKMGYEQYF.

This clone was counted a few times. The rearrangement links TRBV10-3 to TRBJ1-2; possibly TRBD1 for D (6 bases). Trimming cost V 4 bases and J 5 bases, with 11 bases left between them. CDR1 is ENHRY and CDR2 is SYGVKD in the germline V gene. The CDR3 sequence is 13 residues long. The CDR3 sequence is CAISARGQYGYTF. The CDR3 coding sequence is TGTGCCATCAGTGCCCGGGGACAATATGGCTACACCTTC.

In DNA form, the CDR3 reads TGCGCCAGCTCCAGGGGTTCCTACAATGAGCAGTTCTTC. Its protein is CASSRGSYNEQFF. The rearrangement joins TRBV5-1 to TRBJ2-1, with a possible D match to TRBD1 (6 bases). Trimming cost V 7 bases and J 1 base, with 9 bases left between them. CDR1 and CDR2 from the germline V gene are SGHRS and YFSETQ. This CDR3 is 13 amino acids long. The complete variable domain, with remaining parts taken from reference TRBV5-1 and TRBJ2-1, reads KAGVTQTPRYLIKTRGQQVTLSCSPISGHRSVSWYQQTPGQGLQFLFEYFSETQRNKGNFPGRFSGRQFSNSRSEMNVSTLELGDSALYLCASSRGSYNEQFFGPGTRLTVL.

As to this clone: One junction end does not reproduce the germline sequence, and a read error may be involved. The CDR3 DNA follows: TGTGCTAGCAGCTTAACAGGAGGGAGAGAGACCCAGTACTTC. This translates into CASSLTGGRETQYF. The V call is TRBV7-7, the J call TRBJ2-5; tentative D call: TRBD2 (6 bases). CDR1 and CDR2 (germline): SSHAT, FNYEAQ (reference sequence). This CDR3 is built from 14 residues.

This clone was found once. In DNA form, the CDR3 reads TGCGCCAGCGGGGACACCAGCACAGATACGCAGTATTTT. It codes for CASGDTSTDTQYF. The chain has TRBV5-1 and TRBJ2-3; tentative D call: TRBD1 (6 bases). Germline V gives CDR1 SGHRS, CDR2 YFSETQ. The CDR3 is made up of 13 amino acids. V lost 7 bases and J lost 0, with 9 bases in between.

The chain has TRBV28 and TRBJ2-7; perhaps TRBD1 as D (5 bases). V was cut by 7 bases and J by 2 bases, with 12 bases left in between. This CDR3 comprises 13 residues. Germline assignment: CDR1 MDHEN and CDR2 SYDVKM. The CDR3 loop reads CASKGWVAYEQYF. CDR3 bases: TGTGCCAGCAAGGGGTGGGTGGCCTACGAGCAGTACTTC.

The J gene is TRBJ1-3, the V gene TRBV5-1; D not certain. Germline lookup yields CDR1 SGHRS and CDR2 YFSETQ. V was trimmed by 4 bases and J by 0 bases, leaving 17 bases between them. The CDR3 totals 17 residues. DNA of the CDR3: TGCGCCAGCAGCCCTGTAAGTGAGCCACTCTCTGGAAACACCATATATTTT. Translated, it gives CASSPVSEPLSGNTIYF.

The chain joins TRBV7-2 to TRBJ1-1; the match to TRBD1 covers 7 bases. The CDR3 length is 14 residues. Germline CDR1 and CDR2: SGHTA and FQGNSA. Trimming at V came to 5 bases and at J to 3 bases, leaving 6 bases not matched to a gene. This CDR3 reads CASSLDRYYTEAFF. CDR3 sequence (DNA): TGTGCCAGCAGCCTGGACAGGTACTACACTGAAGCTTTCTTT.

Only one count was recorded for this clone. CDR3 sequence (DNA): TGCGCCAGCAGCCAAACAGGGATTGAGCAGTTCTTC. Protein sequence: CASSQTGIEQFF. The chain has TRBV4-1 and TRBJ2-1; weak D call: TRBD1 (6 bases). The length of the CDR3 is 12 residues. Trimming pared 2 bases from V and 9 bases from J, leaving 8 bases between. Germline CDR1 reads MGHRA; CDR2 reads YSYEKL.

CDR3 sequence: CASSSQTGGNSPLHF. The CDR3 DNA is TGTGCCAGCAGTAGCCAGACAGGGGGAAATTCACCCCTCCACTTT. J is TRBJ1-6 and V is TRBV6-6; 9 bases fit TRBD1. The germline V gene has CDR1 MNHNY and CDR2 SVGAGI (reference sequence). J lost 7 bases, V lost 5 bases, and 6 bases had no gene match. The CDR3 extends over 15 amino acids.